A selection of T cell receptor beta chains follows, all from one sample in a study of CD8+CD57+ T cells in acquired aplastic anemia. TCRdb reprocessed the reads via MiXCR and lists one record per CDR3 protein. Found here are roughly 61,000 distinct CDR3 sequences, roughly 54% of them singletons; the top ten hold about 2.5%. The sequencing sample was made of sorted CD4+, CD8+, or CD8+CD57+ T cells (not recorded which) from PBMCs. All receptors derive from a human donor in good health, serving as a control. Both conserved end residues are trimmed from each CDR3.

V gene	J gene	CDR3 protein
TRBV10-3	TRBJ1-2	AINRDTAYGYT
TRBV19	TRBJ1-1	ASRGGGGWLDAEAF
TRBV19	TRBJ1-5	ASGIAVYSSQPQH
TRBV5-1	TRBJ2-5	ASSLVGIQETQY
TRBV24-1	TRBJ2-1	ATSESGTGLNEQF
TRBV19	TRBJ2-7	ASSTGTGGFEQY
TRBV15	TRBJ2-7	ATSSGTGELY
TRBV7-3	TRBJ2-6	ASSLDAGSGANVLT
TRBV30	TRBJ1-6	AWSSPTGASSSPLH
TRBV10-3	TRBJ2-1	AISVELPSSYNEQF
TRBV10-1	TRBJ1-5	ASSTGQGSNLPQH
TRBV15	TRBJ1-2	ATSRAFTRNTYGYT
TRBV2	TRBJ2-7	ASRGHNEQY
TRBV7-2	TRBJ2-7	ASSLAGRGAEQY
TRBV28	TRBJ2-7	ASSSPGTGGALPSEQY
TRBV19	TRBJ1-2	ATRSSGDYGYT
TRBV30	TRBJ2-3	AWSQGGGTDTQY
TRBV19	TRBJ1-5	ASSQRRTQH
TRBV18	TRBJ1-3	ASSLDGANTIY
TRBV10-1	TRBJ2-7	ATSRTSVDEQY
TRBV20-1	TRBJ1-1	SARQGHRDTEAF
TRBV10-3	TRBJ2-3	AISEGTAMDEQY
TRBV11-2	TRBJ1-2	ASSQVGYGYT
TRBV6-1	TRBJ2-1	ASGQGSSYNEQF
TRBV5-1	TRBJ2-2	ASSFPLRTGELF
TRBV10-2	TRBJ1-2	ASSLDLKGYT
TRBV11-1	TRBJ2-1	ASSPLRDSLYNEQF
TRBV24-1	TRBJ2-3	APRVRTSGRVRTDTQY
TRBV20-1	TRBJ1-2	SARGQGKGYGYT
TRBV18	TRBJ1-1	ASSPRLLGALNTEAF
TRBV5-2	TRBJ2-1	ASNSIQGYSPYNEQF
TRBV7-8	TRBJ2-1	ASSSGVTGGQF
TRBV2	TRBJ2-7	ASVEGQGGYEQY
TRBV19	TRBJ1-2	ASSLTGNGGYGYT
TRBV11-3	TRBJ1-3	ASSLRQAGNTIY
TRBV6-1	TRBJ1-6	ASSQGIFNSPLH
TRBV19	TRBJ2-7	ASSMGDPFSEQY
TRBV12-3/TRBV12-4	TRBJ1-2	ASMFDKGGYT
TRBV15	TRBJ2-7	ATSRRLTAGEQY
TRBV20-1	TRBJ2-7	SARAGGAYLAEY
TRBV19	TRBJ2-7	ASTGTDLGEQY
TRBV5-5	TRBJ2-7	ASTSRSNYEQY
TRBV6-1	TRBJ1-6	ASSELGSPLH
TRBV10-3	TRBJ1-1	AISGTGETLNTEAF
TRBV9	TRBJ2-3	ASSEGLAGENTDTQY
TRBV6-5	TRBJ2-5	ASRQTQGRETQY
TRBV7-9	TRBJ2-7	ASNQGYNEQY
TRBV7-9	TRBJ1-2	ASSFTQGLGYT
TRBV11-2	TRBJ2-7	VSTSYGTGGEQY
TRBV9	TRBJ1-1	ASSGDGGNTEAF
TRBV7-9	TRBJ1-1	ASSLAVRGTNTEAF
TRBV4-1	TRBJ1-5	ASSFTGTGNQPQH
TRBV24-1	TRBJ2-5	ATSGREEETQY
TRBV5-1	TRBJ2-7	ASSLQSRYEQY
TRBV3-1	TRBJ1-3	ASSQVSRSSSGNTIY